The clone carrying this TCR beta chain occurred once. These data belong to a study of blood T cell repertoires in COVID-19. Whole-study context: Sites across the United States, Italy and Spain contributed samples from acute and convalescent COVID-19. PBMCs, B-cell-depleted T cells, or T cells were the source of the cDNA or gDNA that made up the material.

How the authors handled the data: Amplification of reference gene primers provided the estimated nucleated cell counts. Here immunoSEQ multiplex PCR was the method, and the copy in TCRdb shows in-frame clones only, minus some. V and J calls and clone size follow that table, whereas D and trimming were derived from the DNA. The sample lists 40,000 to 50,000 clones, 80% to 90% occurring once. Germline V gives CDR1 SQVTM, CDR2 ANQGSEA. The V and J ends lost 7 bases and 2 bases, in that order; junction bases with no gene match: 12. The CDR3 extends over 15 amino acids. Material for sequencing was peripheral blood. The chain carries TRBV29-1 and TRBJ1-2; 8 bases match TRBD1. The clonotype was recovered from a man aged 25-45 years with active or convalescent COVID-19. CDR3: CSAILNRGSNYGYTF. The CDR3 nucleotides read TGCAGCGCAATACTAAACAGGGGGTCCAACTATGGCTACACCTTC. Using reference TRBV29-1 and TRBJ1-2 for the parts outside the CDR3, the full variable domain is SAVISQKPSRDICQRGTSLTIQCQVDSQVTMMFWYRQQPGQSLTLIATANQGSEATYESGFVIDKFPISRPNLTFSTLTVSNMSPEDSSIYLCSAILNRGSNYGYTFGSGTRLTVV.